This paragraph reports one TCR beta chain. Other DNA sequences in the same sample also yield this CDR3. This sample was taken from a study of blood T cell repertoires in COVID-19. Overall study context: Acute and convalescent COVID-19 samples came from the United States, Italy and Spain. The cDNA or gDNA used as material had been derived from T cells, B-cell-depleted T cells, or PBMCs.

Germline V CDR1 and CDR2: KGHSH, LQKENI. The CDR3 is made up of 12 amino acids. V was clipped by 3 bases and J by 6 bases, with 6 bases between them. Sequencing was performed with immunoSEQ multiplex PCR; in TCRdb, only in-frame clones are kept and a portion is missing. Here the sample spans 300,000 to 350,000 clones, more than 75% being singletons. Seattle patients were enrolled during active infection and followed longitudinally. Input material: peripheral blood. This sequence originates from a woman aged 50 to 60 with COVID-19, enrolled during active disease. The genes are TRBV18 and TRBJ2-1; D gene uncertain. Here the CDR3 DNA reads TGTGCCAGCTCACCGAGGCCCAATGAGCAGTTCTTC. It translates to CASSPRPNEQFF.